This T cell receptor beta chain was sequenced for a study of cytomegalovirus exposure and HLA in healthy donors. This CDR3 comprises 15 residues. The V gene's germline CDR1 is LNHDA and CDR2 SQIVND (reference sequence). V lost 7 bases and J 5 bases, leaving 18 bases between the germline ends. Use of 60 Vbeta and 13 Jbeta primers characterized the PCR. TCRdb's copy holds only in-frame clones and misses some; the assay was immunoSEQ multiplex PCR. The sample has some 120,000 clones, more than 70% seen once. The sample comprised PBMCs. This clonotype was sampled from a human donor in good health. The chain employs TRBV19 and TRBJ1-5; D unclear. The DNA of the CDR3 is TGTGCCAGTACCCCGGGCCGCGGGCGGGATCAGCCCCAGCATTTT. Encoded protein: CASTPGRGRDQPQHF.